This T cell receptor beta chain was captured by sequencing in a study of radiation and T cells in renal cell carcinoma. Study-level findings and limits: In blood, top tumor clones expanded by 2 weeks, shrinking by 4.

CDR3 length: 14 amino acids. Germline CDR1 is SGHRS and CDR2 is YFSETQ. J gave up 2 bases and V 2 bases, and 1 base lay outside the gene matches. In the case of this clone: Antigen: not known.

Time point here: blood 2 weeks post-SBRT. The treatment: 15 Gy SBRT to primary tumor, nephrectomy 4 weeks later. Blood was sampled at baseline, 2 weeks and 4 weeks after SBRT. The data were produced by immunoSEQ multiplex PCR, yet TCRdb's version contains in-frame clones alone and is incomplete. The profile shows about 65,000 clones, around 81% of them singletons. This TCR was recovered from a man between 60 and 75 years old with renal cell carcinoma. Sequencing used blood, obtained from a patient whose treatment included radiotherapy and nephrectomy. The chain carries TRBV5-1 and TRBJ2-5; 9 bases line up with TRBD2. The CDR3 loop is CASSFTSGQETQYF. The CDR3 DNA is TGCGCCAGCAGCTTTACTAGCGGGCAAGAGACCCAGTACTTC.